This TCR beta chain was sequenced for a study of T cell responses to AZD1222 COVID-19 vaccine. TCRdb's copy holds only in-frame clones and misses some; the assay was immunoSEQ multiplex PCR. The sample records approximately 100,000 clones, about 89% being singletons. This clonotype was obtained from an adult in good health. This sample comprised peripheral blood, obtained on day 0 of AZD1222 vaccination.

CDR3 DNA: TGTGCCAGCTCACCAATTTGGACAGGGGCGAATCAGCCCCAGCATTTT. Translation gives CASSPIWTGANQPQHF. This sequence joins TRBV18 and TRBJ1-5, with 9 bases that match TRBD1. Losses at the gene ends were 2 bases for V and 4 bases for J; bases not matched to a gene: 6. This CDR3 spans 16 amino acids. Looked up from germline, CDR1 is KGHSH and CDR2 is LQKENI.